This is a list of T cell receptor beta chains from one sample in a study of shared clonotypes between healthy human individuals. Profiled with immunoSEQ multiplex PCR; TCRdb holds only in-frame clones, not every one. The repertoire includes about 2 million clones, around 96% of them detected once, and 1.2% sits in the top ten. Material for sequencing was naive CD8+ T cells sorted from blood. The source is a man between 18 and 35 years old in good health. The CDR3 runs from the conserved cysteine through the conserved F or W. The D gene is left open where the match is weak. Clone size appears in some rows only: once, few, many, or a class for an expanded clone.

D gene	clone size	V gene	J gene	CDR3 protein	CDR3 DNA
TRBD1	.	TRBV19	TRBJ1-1	CASSVRTGGVNTEAFF	TGTGCCAGTAGTGTACGGACAGGGGGGGTGAACACTGAAGCTTTCTTT
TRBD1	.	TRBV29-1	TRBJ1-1	CSVEDRTGTNTEAFF	TGCAGCGTTGAAGATCGGACAGGGACGAACACTGAAGCTTTCTTT
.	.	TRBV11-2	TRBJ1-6	CASSSDMRIYNSPLHF	TGTGCCAGCAGCTCGGACATGAGGATCTATAATTCACCCCTCCACTTT
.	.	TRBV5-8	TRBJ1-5	CASSPGQISNQPQHF	TGTGCCAGCAGCCCGGGACAAATTAGCAATCAGCCCCAGCATTTT
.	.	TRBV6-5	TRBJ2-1	CASTSSYNEQFF	TGTGCCAGCACGTCGTCCTACAATGAGCAGTTCTTC
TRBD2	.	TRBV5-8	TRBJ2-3	CASSKLAGVGTDTQYF	TGTGCCAGCAGCAAATTAGCGGGAGTGGGCACAGATACGCAGTATTTT
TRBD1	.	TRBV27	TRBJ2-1	CASSSTGGVYNEQFF	TGTGCCAGCAGTTCTACAGGGGGCGTTTACAATGAGCAGTTCTTC
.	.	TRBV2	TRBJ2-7	CASSSLEGRSYEQYF	TGTGCCAGCAGTTCCCTGGAGGGGCGATCCTACGAGCAGTACTTC
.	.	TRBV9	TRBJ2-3	CASSVVPGGEIDTQYF	TGTGCCAGCAGCGTAGTACCCGGGGGAGAAATAGATACGCAGTATTTT
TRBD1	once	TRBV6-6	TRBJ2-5	CASSWTGGASETQYF	TGTGCCAGCAGTTGGACAGGGGGCGCTTCGGAGACCCAGTACTTC
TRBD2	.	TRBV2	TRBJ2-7	CASSEGRGVSYEQYF	TGTGCCAGCAGTGAAGGGCGGGGGGTCTCCTACGAGCAGTACTTC
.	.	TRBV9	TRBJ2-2	CASSAKFVRESTGELFF	TGTGCCAGCAGCGCAAAGTTCGTTCGGGAGAGCACCGGGGAGCTGTTTTTT
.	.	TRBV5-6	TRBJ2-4	CASSLEAGAVKNIQYF	TGTGCCAGCAGCTTGGAGGCAGGGGCAGTCAAAAACATTCAGTACTTC
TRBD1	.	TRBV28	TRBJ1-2	CASRGGQIYGYTF	TGTGCCAGCAGGGGGGGACAGATCTATGGCTACACCTTC
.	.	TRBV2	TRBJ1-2	CAAGGGPSGYTF	TGTGCCGCCGGGGGGGGGCCGAGCGGCTACACCTTC
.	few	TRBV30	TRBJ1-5	CAWSGDSNQPQHF	TGTGCCTGGAGCGGAGATAGCAATCAGCCCCAGCATTTT
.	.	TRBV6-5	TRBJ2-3	CASSYGSVTDTQYF	TGTGCCAGCAGTTACGGGTCAGTCACAGATACGCAGTATTTT
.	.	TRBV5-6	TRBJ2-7	CASSYGTPGEQYF	TGTGCCAGCAGCTACGGGACCCCCGGCGAGCAGTACTTC